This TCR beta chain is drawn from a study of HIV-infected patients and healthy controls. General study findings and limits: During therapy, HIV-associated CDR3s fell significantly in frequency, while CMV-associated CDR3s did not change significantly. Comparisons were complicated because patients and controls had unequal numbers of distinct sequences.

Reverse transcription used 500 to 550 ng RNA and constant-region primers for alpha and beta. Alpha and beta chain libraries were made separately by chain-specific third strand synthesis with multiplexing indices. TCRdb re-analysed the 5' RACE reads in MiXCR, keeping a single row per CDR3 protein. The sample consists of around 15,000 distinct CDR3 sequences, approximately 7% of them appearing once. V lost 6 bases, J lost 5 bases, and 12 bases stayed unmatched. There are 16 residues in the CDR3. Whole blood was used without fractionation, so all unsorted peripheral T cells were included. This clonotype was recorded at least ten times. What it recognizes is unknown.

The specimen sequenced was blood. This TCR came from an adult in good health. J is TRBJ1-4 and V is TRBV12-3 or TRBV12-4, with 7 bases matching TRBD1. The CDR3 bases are TGTGCCAGCAGAGGCCAGGGGGTAACTCTAAATGAAAAACTGTTTTTT. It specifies CASRGQGVTLNEKLFF.